The 17 T cell receptor beta chains given below trace back to one sample, sequenced in a study of T-cell reconstitution after alpha-beta-depleted transplantation in children. Molecular barcoding with unique molecular identifiers was used for the TCRbeta library. MiXCR, run by TCRdb on the PCR reads, gives a single entry per CDR3 protein. Among approximately 300,000 distinct CDR3 sequences, 11% were seen once, and the ten largest hold roughly a quarter. This material consisted of peripheral blood, taken 180 days after TCRalphabeta/CD19-depleted stem cell transplant. The source of these receptors is a male patient aged 2 to 9 who had a stem cell transplant for chronic granulomatous disease, so the T cells may come from the graft donor.

This clonotype was counted many times. V gene TRBV20-1 combines with J gene TRBJ2-5, with D perhaps TRBD1 (6 bases). Deletions cut 0 bases from V and 5 bases from J, with 13 bases between. Germline CDR1 reads DFQATT; CDR2 reads SNEGSKA (reference sequence). The CDR3 is 14 residues long. The CDR3 loop reads CSARDHRGGETQYF. The CDR3 nucleotides read TGCAGTGCTAGAGATCACAGAGGGGGTGAGACCCAGTACTTC.

This clonotype was counted many times. V gene TRBV7-3 combines with J gene TRBJ2-7; D may be TRBD1 or TRBD2 (5 bases each). This CDR3 has 15 amino acids. V was shortened by 3 bases and J by 0 bases, with 12 bases between the two germline ends. Germline CDR1 reads SGHTA; CDR2 reads FQGTGA. In nucleotides, the CDR3 is TGTGCCAGCAGCTTTACATCCGGGGCCTCCTACGAGCAGTACTTC. This sequence encodes CASSFTSGASYEQYF.

The sample holds many counts of this clonotype. This could be a read error, since a much larger clone is one nucleotide away. The chain uses TRBV7-9 and TRBJ2-4, with D perhaps TRBD1 or TRBD2 (7 bases each). Deletions cut 5 bases from V and 3 bases from J, with 29 bases between. This CDR3 has 20 amino acids. Germline V CDR1 and CDR2: SEHNR, FQNEAQ (reference sequence). CDR3 region: CASSLWRGWRAQGVKNIQYF. CDR3 nucleotide sequence: TGTGCCAGCAGCCTATGGCGGGGGTGGAGGGCCCAGGGGGTCAAAAACATTCAGTACTTC.

The chain joins TRBV29-1 to TRBJ1-5; D not certain. Per the germline V gene, CDR1 is SQVTM and CDR2 is ANQGSEA. The ends were cut back, 4 bases at V and 5 bases at J, with 12 bases in the middle. CDR3 size: 13 residues. The CDR3 loop reads CSVAYGVDQPQHF. The CDR3 DNA sequence: TGCAGCGTTGCTTACGGGGTCGATCAGCCCCAGCATTTT.

This clonotype was counted many times. V gene TRBV4-2 combines with J gene TRBJ2-1, with 9 bases fitting TRBD2. CDR1 and CDR2 (germline): LGHNA, YNFKEQ. V shed 2 bases, J shed 8 bases, and the junction held 13 bases outside the gene matches. CDR3 length equals 17 residues. DNA of the CDR3: TGTGCCAGCAGCCAAACGGGAGCGGGAGGCTTTAAGGATGAGCAGTTCTTC. This encodes CASSQTGAGGFKDEQFF.

A few counts support this clonotype. The gene calls are TRBV3-1 and TRBJ2-2; TRBD2 matches 10 bases. This CDR3 has 19 residues. The germline V gene has CDR1 LGHDT and CDR2 YNNKEL (reference sequence). Trimming at V came to 6 bases and at J to 4 bases, leaving 17 bases not matched to a gene. The CDR3 DNA reads as TGTGCCAGCAGTCGGACTAGCGGAGGAAAGGTTTGGACCACCGGGGAGCTGTTTTTT. The encoded protein is CASSRTSGGKVWTTGELFF.

This clonotype has just a few counts. The rearrangement joins TRBV7-2 to TRBJ2-3; D gene unclear. The germline V and J ends were trimmed by 2 bases and 0 bases, with 9 bases remaining between them. This CDR3 has 15 residues. Germline-derived CDR1 and CDR2 are SGHTA and FQGNSA. CDR3 region: CASSLTLSSTDTQYF. The CDR3 DNA follows: TGTGCCAGCAGCTTAACTTTGTCAAGCACAGATACGCAGTATTTT.

This clonotype was detected ten times or more. The chain couples TRBV28 to TRBJ2-1; weak D call: TRBD1 (5 bases). The CDR3 is 14 amino acids. Trimming stripped 8 bases from V and 7 bases from J, with 18 bases between. The germline gives CDR1 MDHEN, CDR2 SYDVKM. CDR3 in DNA: TGTGCCAGCTGTTACGCCAGGGCACGGAATGAGCAGTTCTTC. Translated, it gives CASCYARARNEQFF.

As regards this clonotype: Since a much larger clone is just one base distant, this may be a read error. The genes are TRBV5-1 and TRBJ2-2; 7 bases agree with TRBD1. From germline, CDR1 is SGHRS and CDR2 YFSETQ. The length of the CDR3 is 15 residues. In nucleotides, the CDR3 is TGCGCCAGCAACTTGATTAGGGGGCGAAACGGGGAGCTGTTTTTT. This gives the protein CASNLIRGRNGELFF.

The rearrangement uses TRBV25-1 and TRBJ1-3; D not resolved. V shed 4 bases and J shed 0 bases, with 10 bases lying between them. CDR3 length equals 15 residues. The germline V gene has CDR1 MGHDK and CDR2 SYGVNS. The CDR3 loop reads CASSVVLSSGNTIYF. In DNA, the CDR3 is TGTGCCAGCAGTGTGGTCCTATCCTCTGGAAACACCATATATTTT.

In regard to this clonotype: A much larger clonotype is one base distant, so this may be a read error. The V call is TRBV11-2, the J call TRBJ2-7; the D call may be TRBD1 or TRBD2 (6 bases each). The CDR3 totals 17 residues. In germline, CDR1 is SGHAT, CDR2 FQNNGV. V lost 5 bases and J lost 0, with 20 bases in between. DNA of the CDR3: TGTGCCAGCAGCCCCGGTGGTAACGGGGGCCTCTCCTACGAGCAGTACTTC. This encodes CASSPGGNGGLSYEQYF.

This clonotype was detected many times. The J gene is TRBJ1-1, the V gene TRBV9; D is undetermined. The CDR3 consists of 13 residues. The V end lost 0 bases, the J end lost 10 bases, and 13 bases lay between the germline ends. The germline V gene encodes CDR1 SGDLS and CDR2 YYNGEE. CDR3 sequence (DNA): TGTGCCAGCAGCGTAGGGGCAGACGCGAGAGCTTTCTTT. Translation gives CASSVGADARAFF.

This clonotype was counted ten times or more. The chain combines TRBV4-3 with TRBJ1-6, with TRBD1 as a possible D gene (6 bases). Trimming took 0 bases from V and 4 from J, leaving 19 bases between them. The V gene's germline CDR1 is LGHNA and CDR2 YSLEER. The CDR3 spans 19 residues. The CDR3 loop is CASSQDPQGTLTYNSPLHF. The DNA for the CDR3 is TGCGCCAGCAGCCAAGATCCACAGGGAACCCTAACGTATAATTCACCCCTCCACTTT.

This clonotype was seen ten or more times. The gene calls are TRBV5-1 and TRBJ2-7; no clear D gene. This CDR3 is 13 amino acids long. V gave up 0 bases and J gave up 1 base, with 5 bases separating them. Germline-derived CDR1 and CDR2 are SGHRS and YFSETQ. CDR3 in amino acids: CASSLVGSYEQYF. The DNA of the CDR3 is TGCGCCAGCAGCTTGGTGGGGTCCTACGAGCAGTACTTC.

There are many counts of this clonotype. This chain links TRBV5-1 with TRBJ2-7; TRBD1 agrees at 8 bases. The CDR3 has 14 residues. V lost 4 bases to trimming and J lost 2 bases; unmatched junction nucleotides: 5. Germline V gene lookup returns CDR1 SGHRS and CDR2 YFSETQ. CDR3 nucleotide sequence: TGCGCCAGCAGCAACGACAGGGGTCCCTACGAGCAGTACTTC. Protein: CASSNDRGPYEQYF. Full variable domain (missing parts from reference TRBV5-1 and TRBJ2-7): KAGVTQTPRYLIKTRGQQVTLSCSPISGHRSVSWYQQTPGQGLQFLFEYFSETQRNKGNFPGRFSGRQFSNSRSEMNVSTLELGDSALYLCASSNDRGPYEQYFGPGTRLTVT.

This clonotype appeared many times. The rearrangement uses TRBV20-1 and TRBJ2-7; 10 nucleotides agree with TRBD2. Looked up from germline, CDR1 is DFQATT and CDR2 is SNEGSKA (reference sequence). This CDR3 has 15 amino acids. Losses at the gene ends were 0 bases for V and 3 bases for J; bases not matched to a gene: 5. The CDR3 here is CSARDRLAGVYEQYF. The CDR3 nucleotides are TGCAGTGCTAGAGATCGCCTAGCGGGAGTCTACGAGCAGTACTTC.

The chain links TRBV23-1 to TRBJ2-1; D unclear. TRBV23-1 is flagged as an ORF with uncertain function. The length of the CDR3 is 16 residues. V was clipped by 0 bases and J by 4 bases, with 13 bases between them. As DNA, the CDR3 is TGCGCCAGCAGTCAATCTGGGGTGAGCCTGTACAATGAGCAGTTCTTC. Its translation is CASSQSGVSLYNEQFF.